This TCR beta chain stems from a study of T-cell memory formation after mild COVID-19. Study background: TCR clusters were mostly donor specific. Study-level points and caveats: Proof of SARS-CoV-2 specificity was absent for the second-wave clones that crested on day 37. Prior to infection, memory already included some responding clones, suggesting cross-reactive memory joined.

Using its own MiXCR run on the 5' RACE reads, TCRdb lists one record per CDR3 protein. This table has a few hundred thousand distinct CDR3 sequences, approximately 15% appearing once. Notes on this clonotype: Its antigen is unknown.

V shed 4 bases and J shed 4 bases, with 10 bases lying between them. The CDR3 length is 13 residues. The germline V gene has CDR1 MGHDK and CDR2 SYGVNS. The receptor comes from a man younger than 30 who had mild COVID-19 (a few samples of this study predate the infection). Cell type and time point are not known. The rearrangement uses TRBV25-1 and TRBJ1-2; D not certain. The sample was PBMCs or a T cell subset sorted from them (not recorded which). The CDR3 sequence is CASSVGYGYGYTF. Here the CDR3 DNA reads TGTGCCAGCAGTGTAGGGTACGGCTATGGCTACACCTTC.